Each of the 30 T cell receptor beta chains below was sequenced from the same sample in a study of T cell changes during pregnancy in multiple sclerosis. The method was immunoSEQ multiplex PCR; TCRdb's version includes in-frame clones alone and lacks a portion of them. Among tens of thousands of clones listed, roughly 90% were seen once. The specimen comprised peripheral blood, sampled in the second trimester of pregnancy. The source is a female donor in good health, enrolled as a control in a pregnancy study.

This clone has a single count. The chain links TRBV4-1 to TRBJ1-4; unclear D gene. This CDR3 spans 14 amino acids. CDR1 and CDR2 from the germline V gene are MGHRA and YSYEKL. Trimming cost V 3 bases and J 4 bases, with 9 bases left between them. This chain's CDR3 is CASSQVQDNEKLFF. CDR3 DNA sequence: TGCGCCAGCAGCCAGGTTCAGGATAATGAAAAACTGTTTTTT.

The chain carries TRBV7-9 and TRBJ2-5, with 9 bases matching TRBD2. V lost 1 base to trimming and J lost 4 bases; unmatched junction nucleotides: 16. The CDR3 runs 19 residues. Germline-derived CDR1 and CDR2 are SEHNR and FQNEAQ (reference sequence). For the CDR3, the DNA is TGTGCCAGCAGCTTAGTTAGGGGACTAGCCGCGCCGGGGGTAGAGACCCAGTACTTC. It is translated as CASSLVRGLAAPGVETQYF.

This sequence joins TRBV7-3 and TRBJ1-6; D gene uncertain. The CDR3 spans 13 residues. V was trimmed by 5 bases and J by 6 bases, leaving 8 bases between them. Per germline, CDR1 SGHTA and CDR2 FQGTGA. The CDR3 coding sequence is TGTGCCAGCAGCCGGGTTCTTAATTCACCCCTCCACTTT. Residues: CASSRVLNSPLHF.

J is TRBJ2-3 and V is TRBV10-3; maybe TRBD1 (7 bases). The CDR3 totals 14 residues. The V gene lost 3 bases and the J gene lost 3 bases, with 10 bases spanning the gap. CDR1 is ENHRY and CDR2 is SYGVKD in the germline V gene. Written as DNA, the CDR3 is TGTGCCATCAGTGACAGGGGGAGGACAGATACGCAGTATTTT. This encodes CAISDRGRTDTQYF.

The chain has TRBV5-1 and TRBJ1-4, with D perhaps TRBD1 (6 bases). This CDR3 contains 15 residues. Trimming shortened V by 2 bases and J by 5 bases, and 13 bases separated the two germline ends. Germline CDR1 is SGHRS and CDR2 is YFSETQ. The chain's CDR3 is CASSFGRGGNEKLFF. The CDR3 DNA reads TGCGCCAGCAGCTTTGGGAGGGGGGGGAATGAAAAACTGTTTTTT.

This sequence joins TRBV10-3 and TRBJ1-4; D is unresolved. This CDR3 has 16 amino acids. Between the trimmed V and J ends, which lost 4 bases and 8 bases, there was a span of 20 bases. Germline CDR1 is ENHRY and CDR2 is SYGVKD. The CDR3 DNA sequence: TGTGCCATCAGTGGAGGACGGGCAGAATGGGAGGAAAAACTGTTTTTT. Its translation is CAISGGRAEWEEKLFF.

This clone was picked up a small number of times. The chain couples TRBV28 to TRBJ2-7; TRBD2 aligns across 13 bases. The CDR3 is 16 amino acids. V dropped 10 bases and J dropped 7; count of bases not matched to a gene: 16. CDR1 is MDHEN and CDR2 is SYDVKM in the germline V gene. The CDR3, as DNA: TGTGCCACCCAGTTTTCCAGACTAGCGGGAGGAGGGGAGCAGTACTTC. Translating gives CATQFSRLAGGGEQYF.

The chain combines TRBV6-1 with TRBJ2-7; 8 positions agree with TRBD1. V dropped 3 bases and J dropped 4; count of bases not matched to a gene: 11. The CDR3 extends over 16 amino acids. Germline V CDR1 and CDR2: MNHNS, SASEGT. The CDR3 sequence is CASSDLAGQGAYEQYF. The CDR3 bases are TGTGCCAGCAGTGATCTGGCCGGGCAGGGGGCTTACGAGCAGTACTTC.

The chain is built from TRBV15 and TRBJ2-7; 8 bases agree with TRBD2. The ends lost 4 bases at V and 4 bases at J; junction bases unmatched: 3. This CDR3 contains 13 residues. Germline V gene data show CDR1 as LNHNV and CDR2 as YYDKDF (reference sequence). CDR3: CATSTGGPYEQYF. The CDR3 DNA is TGTGCCACCAGCACGGGAGGGCCGTACGAGCAGTACTTC.

The chain is built from TRBV5-4 and TRBJ2-3; 8 bases line up with TRBD2. J was trimmed by 2 bases and V by 1 base; bases with no gene match: 15. Per germline, CDR1 SGHNT and CDR2 YYREEE (reference sequence). There are 19 residues in the CDR3. The CDR3 DNA reads as TGTGCCAGCAGCTTGCCGACCCCCGGGGGGGTTACCACCACAGATACGCAGTATTTT. Protein product: CASSLPTPGGVTTTDTQYF.

This sequence joins TRBV6-1 and TRBJ1-5; 7 bases are a match to TRBD1. The V segment lost 4 bases and the J segment 0 bases; nucleotides outside the gene matches: 9. The CDR3 sequence is 17 residues long. Germline V gene lookup returns CDR1 MNHNS and CDR2 SASEGT. CDR3 nucleotides: TGTGCCAGCAGTGCAATCGGGACAGACTATAGCAATCAGCCCCAGCATTTT. Translating it yields CASSAIGTDYSNQPQHF.

This chain connects TRBV7-9 to TRBJ2-7; D might be TRBD2 (6 bases). Trimming cost V 2 bases and J 0 bases, with 11 bases left between them. Germline V CDR1 and CDR2: SEHNR, FQNEAQ (reference sequence). This CDR3 spans 15 amino acids. The CDR3 sequence is CASSLRELSSYEQYF. The CDR3 DNA reads TGTGCCAGCAGCTTACGGGAGTTGAGCTCCTACGAGCAGTACTTC. Looking up the rest from reference TRBV7-9 and TRBJ2-7 gives the full variable domain: DTGVSQNPRHKITKRGQNVTFRCDPISEHNRLYWYRQTLGQGPEFLTYFQNEAQLEKSRLLSDRFSAERPKGSFSTLEIQRTEQGDSAMYLCASSLRELSSYEQYFGPGTRLTVT.

The CDR3 reads CASAHRSSGNTIYF. The CDR3 DNA follows: TGTGCCAGCGCTCACAGGAGCTCTGGAAACACCATATATTTT. This chain joins TRBV25-1 and TRBJ1-3, with D possibly matching TRBD1 (5 bases). V gave up 8 bases and J gave up 0 bases, with 11 bases separating them. This CDR3 region has 14 residues. Looked up from germline, CDR1 is MGHDK and CDR2 is SYGVNS.

V and J are TRBV28 and TRBJ2-5; 8 nucleotides match TRBD2. This CDR3 has 13 amino acids. Germline CDR1 is MDHEN and CDR2 is SYDVKM. The junction had 4 bases not matched to a gene; V was cut back by 6 bases and J by 4 bases. CDR3 bases: TGTGCCAGCAGCTCCGGGGGGGTAGAGACCCAGTACTTC. It encodes CASSSGGVETQYF. The full variable domain, completed using reference TRBV28 and TRBJ2-5, is DVKVTQSSRYLVKRTGEKVFLECVQDMDHENMFWYRQDPGLGLRLIYFSYDVKMKEKGDIPEGYSVSREKKERFSLILESASTNQTSMYLCASSSGGVETQYFGPGTRLLVL.

V is TRBV15 and J is TRBJ2-2, with D possibly being TRBD2 (6 bases). This CDR3 is built from 16 residues. Germline values: CDR1 LNHNV, CDR2 YYDKDF (reference sequence). Trimming removed 1 base from V and 5 bases from J, with 14 bases in between. This CDR3 is CATSRGYGGDTGELFF. The CDR3 bases are TGTGCCACCAGCAGAGGGTACGGGGGAGATACCGGGGAGCTGTTTTTT.

V is TRBV27 and J is TRBJ2-5, with TRBD2 matching 14 bases. Germline values: CDR1 MNHEY, CDR2 SMNVEV (reference sequence). V dropped 6 bases and J dropped 6; count of bases not matched to a gene: 9. The CDR3 consists of 16 residues. CDR3 sequence (DNA): TGTGCCAGCAGCCAACTGACTAGCGGGGGGGTAAAGACCCAGTACTTC. It encodes CASSQLTSGGVKTQYF.

V usage is TRBV5-8 and J usage is TRBJ1-5; TRBD1 aligns across 10 bases. The V gene end was trimmed by 0 bases and the J gene end by 3 bases; junction bases not matched to a gene: 3. Germline V gene lookup returns CDR1 SGHTS and CDR2 YDEGEE. The CDR3 has 16 amino acids. This CDR3 reads CASSLGQGAFNQPQHF. The DNA for the CDR3 is TGTGCCAGCAGCTTGGGACAGGGGGCCTTCAATCAGCCCCAGCATTTT.

J is TRBJ2-6 and V is TRBV29-1; no clear D. The CDR3 length is 14 residues. V was shortened by 3 bases and J by 2 bases, with 8 bases between the two germline ends. Germline-derived CDR1 and CDR2 are SQVTM and ANQGSEA. CDR3 in DNA: TGCAGCGTTGAGGTAAACACTGGGGCCAACGTCCTGACTTTC. This gives the protein CSVEVNTGANVLTF.

The chain joins TRBV19 to TRBJ2-7; D is undetermined. The length of the CDR3 is 13 residues. CDR1 and CDR2 from the germline V gene are LNHDA and SQIVND (reference sequence). V was trimmed by 7 bases and J by 2 bases, leaving 12 bases between them. In nucleotides, the CDR3 is TGTGCCAGTACTCGAGGCGGAGCCTACGAGCAGTACTTC. Translation gives CASTRGGAYEQYF.

The count of this clone is one. V gene TRBV29-1 combines with J gene TRBJ2-7; 8 bases line up with TRBD1. Germline V CDR1 and CDR2: SQVTM, ANQGSEA. The ends lost 7 bases at V and 4 bases at J; junction bases unmatched: 6. This CDR3 is 12 amino acids long. The chain's CDR3 is CSAQGGIYEQYF. For the CDR3, the DNA is TGCAGCGCACAGGGGGGCATATACGAGCAGTACTTC.

CDR3 sequence: CASSVGGANQPQHF. In nucleotides, the CDR3 is TGTGCCAGCAGCGTTGGCGGGGCCAATCAGCCCCAGCATTTT. This sequence joins TRBV9 and TRBJ1-5, with TRBD1 as a possible D gene (5 bases). The length of the CDR3 is 14 residues. Trimming removed 2 bases at V and 3 bases at J, with 9 bases between. Germline-derived CDR1 and CDR2 are SGDLS and YYNGEE.

This chain joins TRBV7-9 and TRBJ2-4; unclear D gene. V lost 5 bases to trimming and J lost 0 bases, with 14 bases between them. CDR3 length: 16 residues. CDR1 is SEHNR and CDR2 is FQNEAQ in the germline V gene (reference sequence). The CDR3: CASSLGRKLAKNIQYF. The DNA of the CDR3 is TGTGCCAGCAGCCTAGGTCGTAAACTAGCCAAAAACATTCAGTACTTC.

The chain carries TRBV27 and TRBJ1-4; unclear D gene. The CDR3 covers 15 residues. CDR1 is MNHEY, CDR2 SMNVEV, per germline (reference sequence). V gave up 2 bases and J gave up 5 bases, with 12 bases separating them. The CDR3 is CASSLSRFPNEKLFF. The CDR3 nucleotides read TGTGCCAGCAGTTTAAGTCGGTTTCCAAATGAAAAACTGTTTTTT.

The J gene is TRBJ2-1, the V gene TRBV9, with 10 bases identical to TRBD2. The J segment lost 3 bases and the V segment lost 3 bases, leaving 6 bases of the junction unmatched. The CDR3 loop spans 16 amino acids. The germline V gene encodes CDR1 SGDLS and CDR2 YYNGEE. The CDR3 spells CASSEGTSDNYNEQFF. The CDR3 DNA reads as TGTGCCAGCAGCGAGGGGACTAGCGACAACTACAATGAGCAGTTCTTC.

This sequence joins TRBV4-3 and TRBJ2-7; 9 bases match TRBD1. In germline, CDR1 is LGHNA, CDR2 YSLEER. The CDR3 has 16 amino acids. Trimming removed 2 bases from V and 6 bases from J; junction bases left unmatched: 11. CDR3 DNA: TGCGCCAGCAGCCAAAGGGACAGGGATTCGGCTGGCGAGCAGTACTTC. Protein: CASSQRDRDSAGEQYF.

The V and J genes are TRBV13 and TRBJ2-6; TRBD1 agrees at 9 bases. Germline CDR1 PRHDT, CDR2 FYEKMQ (reference sequence). After removal of 0 bases from V and 0 bases from J, the junction contained 3 bases not matched to a gene. This CDR3 spans 18 amino acids. CDR3 DNA sequence: TGTGCCAGCAGCTTAGGGACAGGGGGATTCTCTGGGGCCAACGTCCTGACTTTC. Translating it yields CASSLGTGGFSGANVLTF. Together with reference TRBV13 and TRBJ2-6, the CDR3 gives the full variable domain: AAGVIQSPRHLIKEKRETATLKCYPIPRHDTVYWYQQGPGQDPQFLISFYEKMQSDKGSIPDRFSAQQFSDYHSELNMSSLELGDSALYFCASSLGTGGFSGANVLTFGAGSRLTVL.

J is TRBJ2-7 and V is TRBV7-2; 8 bases match TRBD2. In germline, CDR1 is SGHTA, CDR2 FQGNSA. The CDR3 contains 13 residues. V shed 7 bases and J 3 bases; nucleotides not matched to a gene: 5. The CDR3: CASTTGGHYEQYF. The CDR3, as DNA: TGTGCCAGCACTACGGGGGGGCACTACGAGCAGTACTTC.

This clone has more than one count but fewer than ten. The chain recombines TRBV27 with TRBJ2-3; no definite D call. V lost 6 bases, J lost 0 bases, and 4 bases lay in between. This CDR3 spans 12 amino acids. Looked up from germline, CDR1 is MNHEY and CDR2 is SMNVEV (reference sequence). The CDR3 coding sequence is TGTGCCAGCAGCCAGAGCACAGATACGCAGTATTTT. Protein sequence: CASSQSTDTQYF.

This sequence joins TRBV5-4 and TRBJ2-7; D perhaps matches TRBD1 (6 bases). CDR1 SGHNT and CDR2 YYREEE come from the germline V gene (reference sequence). This CDR3 is 14 amino acids long. V lost 4 bases, J lost 0 bases, and 11 bases lay in between. CDR3 nucleotides: TGTGCCAGCAGCAGGGACACCCTCTCCTACGAGCAGTACTTC. This encodes CASSRDTLSYEQYF.

The chain has TRBV11-2 and TRBJ1-3; D call uncertain. From germline, CDR1 is SGHAT and CDR2 FQNNGV. The CDR3 loop spans 16 amino acids. Trimming shortened V by 0 bases and J by 0 bases, and 9 bases separated the two germline ends. DNA for the CDR3: TGTGCCAGCAGCTTAGATGGAGGGAGCTCTGGAAACACCATATATTTT. Its protein is CASSLDGGSSGNTIYF.